What follows are 2 T cell receptor beta chains derived from one specimen sequenced in a study of STAT5B mutations in CD4+ large granular lymphocyte leukemia. Profiling relied on immunoSEQ multiplex PCR, and the TCRdb table lists in-frame clones only, not all of them. The data show 4,100 or so clones, just under 80% seen once. Sample: PBMCs. These receptors were taken from a man between 65 and 85 years old with CD4+ T-cell large granular lymphocyte leukemia.

The chain is built from TRBV5-1 and TRBJ2-1; unclear D gene. Germline CDR1 reads SGHRS; CDR2 reads YFSETQ. Trimming took off 1 base at V and 0 bases at J, with 2 bases between the two ends. The CDR3 contains 13 residues. The CDR3: CASSLSSYNEQFF. In DNA form, the CDR3 reads TGCGCCAGCAGCTTGAGCTCCTACAATGAGCAGTTCTTC.

The chain uses TRBV7-8 and TRBJ2-2; TRBD2 agrees at 10 bases. J lost 3 bases, V lost 5 bases, and 9 bases had no gene match. Germline CDR1 reads SGHVS; CDR2 reads FQNEAQ. The CDR3 extends over 17 amino acids. The CDR3 loop is CASSLAGTSAYTGELFF. CDR3 nucleotides: TGTGCCAGCAGCCTTGCCGGGACTAGCGCCTACACCGGGGAGCTGTTTTTT.